This T cell receptor (beta chain) was sequenced for a study of T cell responses to AZD1222 COVID-19 vaccine. Libraries were prepared by immunoSEQ multiplex PCR; TCRdb keeps only in-frame clonotypes and omits some of them. Found here are 150,000 or so clones, less than 95% of them singletons; the top ten hold roughly 6%. Deletions cut 2 bases from V and 4 bases from J, with 8 bases between. The germline V gene has CDR1 MNHEY and CDR2 SMNVEV (reference sequence). This CDR3 is built from 13 residues. The study, taken as a whole, reports: Clonal diversity was possibly underestimated, and the donors were mostly white British, with more females. Two AZD1222 doses significantly raised spike-specific TCR breadth and depth over controls.

As to this clone: Its target is not known.

This sequence joins TRBV27 and TRBJ1-2; D possibly corresponds to TRBD1 (6 bases). The material was peripheral blood, obtained 28 days after the second AZD1222 dose. This receptor was obtained from an adult who received the AZD1222 COVID-19 vaccine. The CDR3 reads CASSLQGPYGYTF. The CDR3 nucleotides are TGTGCCAGCAGTTTACAGGGGCCCTATGGCTACACCTTC.